The 32 T cell receptor beta chains in this list originate from one sample, sequenced in a study of early T cells in non-severe SARS-CoV-2 infection. TCRdb analysed the 5' RACE reads with MiXCR anew, one entry per CDR3 protein. The profile shows 60,000 to 65,000 distinct CDR3 sequences, 7% to 9.5% of them singletons. The sample consisted of whole blood, taken at baseline. The receptor source for this set is an adult who was a healthcare worker with PCR-confirmed SARS-CoV-2 infection or an uninfected control (not recorded which).

In its sample, this clonotype was seen a few times. The chain employs TRBV30 and TRBJ1-6; TRBD1 matches at 8 bases. CDR1 is GTSNPN and CDR2 is SVGIG in the germline V gene (reference sequence). V dropped 5 bases and J dropped 7; count of bases not matched to a gene: 7. The length of the CDR3 is 14 residues. Here the CDR3 reads CAWGGQGLNSPLHF. The CDR3 nucleotides read TGTGCCTGGGGCGGACAGGGACTGAATTCACCCCTCCACTTT. The full variable domain, in which reference TRBV30 and TRBJ1-6 provide the parts outside the CDR3, is SQTIHQWPATLVQPVGSPLSLECTVEGTSNPNLYWYRQAAGRGLQLLFYSVGIGQISSEVPQNLSASRPQDRQFILSSKKLLLSDSGFYLCAWGGQGLNSPLHFGNGTRLTVT.

The table lists this clonotype with a few counts. This chain links TRBV7-9 with TRBJ2-1, with D tentatively TRBD1 (5 bases). CDR3 length: 15 residues. CDR1 is SEHNR, CDR2 FQNEAQ, per germline (reference sequence). V lost 1 base to trimming and J lost 6 bases, with 13 bases between them. This chain's CDR3 is CASSLGQGLGNEQFF. CDR3 in DNA: TGTGCCAGCAGCTTAGGCCAGGGTCTCGGCAATGAGCAGTTCTTC.

Ten or more counts support this clonotype. Written as DNA, the CDR3 is TGTGCCAGTAGTATATTTGCGGGAGGATCCTACAATGAGCAGTTCTTC. This translates into CASSIFAGGSYNEQFF. This rearrangement joins TRBV19 to TRBJ2-1; 8 bases match TRBD2. The CDR3 has 16 residues. Per germline, CDR1 LNHDA and CDR2 SQIVND (reference sequence). The J segment lost 1 base and the V segment lost 2 bases, leaving 4 bases of the junction unmatched.

The CDR3 region is CASSFPIAGGPTDTQYF. In DNA, the CDR3 is TGCGCCAGCAGCTTTCCCATAGCGGGAGGACCCACAGATACGCAGTATTTT. This chain uses TRBV5-1 with TRBJ2-3, with TRBD2 identical over 10 bases. The CDR3 totals 17 residues. In germline, CDR1 is SGHRS, CDR2 YFSETQ. V lost 2 bases to trimming and J lost 2 bases; unmatched junction nucleotides: 8.

This rearrangement joins TRBV6-5 to TRBJ2-1; the match to TRBD1 covers 7 bases. The CDR3 spans 13 residues. Germline-derived CDR1 and CDR2 are MNHEY and SVGAGI. V trimming: 2 bases; J trimming: 9 bases; junction bases outside the gene matches: 4. CDR3 protein: CASSYQTGTEQFF. CDR3 in DNA: TGTGCCAGCAGTTACCAGACAGGGACTGAGCAGTTCTTC.

Ten or more counts support this clonotype. The CDR3 bases are TGTGCCAGCAGCACTTACAGGGGAGAGGTCGGGGAGCTGTTTTTT. Protein sequence: CASSTYRGEVGELFF. V is TRBV7-6 and J is TRBJ2-2; 7 bases are shared with TRBD1. The CDR3 extends over 15 amino acids. Germline CDR1 and CDR2: SGHVS and FNYEAQ. V was clipped by 5 bases and J by 7 bases; unmatched bases: 10.

This clonotype was observed a handful of times. The chain combines TRBV5-1 with TRBJ2-3; 7 bases are a match to TRBD1. The V segment lost 4 bases and the J segment 6 bases; nucleotides outside the gene matches: 5. Germline V gene sequence: CDR1 SGHRS, CDR2 YFSETQ. CDR3 length: 13 amino acids. DNA for the CDR3: TGCGCCAGCAGCGAGAGGGGGCGGGATACGCAGTATTTT. This sequence encodes CASSERGRDTQYF.

CDR3 in DNA: TGTGCCAGCTCACCACTTAGCGTCACAGATACGCAGTATTTT. It translates to CASSPLSVTDTQYF. The rearrangement joins TRBV18 to TRBJ2-3; weak D call: TRBD2 (5 bases). Germline CDR1 is KGHSH and CDR2 is LQKENI. Between the trimmed V and J ends, which lost 1 base and 2 bases, there was a span of 7 bases. The CDR3 contains 14 residues.

This clonotype has a handful of counts. The gene calls are TRBV5-1 and TRBJ2-7; TRBD1 or TRBD2 may be the D gene (5 bases each). CDR3 length: 13 amino acids. V lost 4 bases and J 1 base, leaving 9 bases between the germline ends. From germline, CDR1 is SGHRS and CDR2 YFSETQ. CDR3 coding DNA: TGCGCCAGCAGCGAGGGGCTTTCCTACGAGCAGTACTTC. Translation gives CASSEGLSYEQYF.

The rearrangement uses TRBV7-2 and TRBJ2-7; the D gene is possibly TRBD2 (6 bases). The ends were cut back, 0 bases at V and 3 bases at J, with 12 bases in the middle. Germline-derived CDR1 and CDR2 are SGHTA and FQGNSA. The length of the CDR3 is 15 residues. DNA for the CDR3: TGTGCCAGCAGCTTAGCGGCGGGGCACGACTACGAGCAGTACTTC. As protein: CASSLAAGHDYEQYF.

The V and J genes are TRBV11-2 and TRBJ2-2; a possible D gene is TRBD2 (5 bases). Germline CDR1 is SGHAT and CDR2 is FQNNGV. The CDR3 totals 17 residues. V was pared by 2 bases and J by 2 bases, with 15 bases between. The CDR3 sequence is CASSLYMAGVNTGELFF. The DNA of the CDR3 is TGTGCCAGCAGCTTATATATGGCGGGCGTAAACACCGGGGAGCTGTTTTTT.

This clonotype appeared a few times. V and J are TRBV20-1 and TRBJ2-2, with a tentative D call TRBD2 (6 bases). Germline CDR1 reads DFQATT; CDR2 reads SNEGSKA (reference sequence). The V end lost 7 bases, the J end lost 2 bases, and 11 bases lay between the germline ends. The CDR3 extends over 13 amino acids. The CDR3 DNA reads as TGCAGTGTCGGGACTGATAACACCGGGGAGCTGTTTTTT. Translating it yields CSVGTDNTGELFF.

J is TRBJ1-2 and V is TRBV6-5; TRBD1 might be the D (5 bases). The CDR3 runs 12 residues. The germline V gene has CDR1 MNHEY and CDR2 SVGAGI. The ends were cut back, 6 bases at V and 4 bases at J, with 9 bases in the middle. The CDR3 coding sequence is TGTGCCAGCAGCCGGGGGAGCTATGGCTACACCTTC. Amino acid sequence: CASSRGSYGYTF.

The rearrangement uses TRBV20-1 and TRBJ1-5; D is uncertain. Germline V gives CDR1 DFQATT, CDR2 SNEGSKA (reference sequence). CDR3 length: 20 amino acids. Trimming took 0 bases from V and 0 from J, leaving 24 bases between them. CDR3: CSARDQPRHFEVPSNQPQHF. Written as DNA, the CDR3 is TGCAGTGCTAGAGATCAACCGAGACACTTCGAGGTCCCTAGCAATCAGCCCCAGCATTTT.

This chain links TRBV24-1 with TRBJ2-5; 12 positions agree with TRBD2. The J segment lost 3 bases and the V segment lost 3 bases, leaving 7 bases of the junction unmatched. There are 17 residues in the CDR3. CDR1 is KGHDR, CDR2 SFDVKD, per germline. CDR3 protein: CATSDLPTSGREETQYF. For the CDR3, the DNA is TGTGCCACCAGTGATCTCCCGACTAGCGGGAGAGAAGAGACCCAGTACTTC.

This chain joins TRBV20-1 and TRBJ2-1, with D perhaps matching TRBD2 (5 bases). Trimming cost V 1 base and J 8 bases, with 18 bases left between them. In germline, CDR1 is DFQATT, CDR2 SNEGSKA (reference sequence). There are 15 residues in the CDR3. As DNA, the CDR3 is TGCAGTGCTAGAGGACTGCGGGCATTATCGGATGAGCAGTTCTTC. It specifies CSARGLRALSDEQFF.

This clonotype was picked up a small number of times. Here the CDR3 reads CASSEALGPQPNEQFF. The DNA of the CDR3 is TGTGCCAGCAGTGAAGCCTTGGGTCCTCAACCCAATGAGCAGTTCTTC. The genes are TRBV2 and TRBJ2-1; D unclear. The CDR3 is 16 amino acids. Per germline, CDR1 SNHLY and CDR2 FYNNEI. V gave up 0 bases and J gave up 6 bases, with 15 bases separating them.

The chain joins TRBV20-1 to TRBJ2-5, with 7 bases fitting TRBD2. The CDR3 has 14 amino acids. Trimming cost V 3 bases and J 4 bases; bases outside gene matches: 8. Germline V lookup: CDR1 DFQATT, CDR2 SNEGSKA (reference sequence). CDR3 loop: CSARKGLNGETQYF. The CDR3, as DNA: TGCAGTGCTAGGAAGGGACTAAACGGAGAGACCCAGTACTTC.

CDR3 sequence: CASSLTNQETQYF. The CDR3 DNA follows: TGTGCCAGTAGTCTGACGAACCAAGAGACCCAGTACTTC. V gene TRBV19 combines with J gene TRBJ2-5; the D is unclear. V lost 5 bases to trimming and J lost 0 bases, with 7 bases between them. CDR1 and CDR2 (germline): LNHDA, SQIVND (reference sequence). The CDR3 runs to 13 residues.

V and J are TRBV6-1 and TRBJ2-1; 7 bases agree with TRBD1. The CDR3 is 14 amino acids. The V gene end was trimmed by 7 bases and the J gene end by 1 base; junction bases not matched to a gene: 4. Germline CDR1 MNHNS, CDR2 SASEGT. This chain's CDR3 is CASNRQGSYNEQFF. The CDR3 DNA sequence: TGTGCCAGCAATAGACAGGGTTCCTACAATGAGCAGTTCTTC.

In this sample, this clonotype turned up a few times. V usage is TRBV2 and J usage is TRBJ2-3; possible D gene TRBD2, 5 bases. Germline values: CDR1 SNHLY, CDR2 FYNNEI. Trimming removed 4 bases from V and 7 bases from J, with 9 bases in between. The CDR3 contains 12 residues. CDR3 sequence: CASSVEGYTQYF. Here the CDR3 DNA reads TGTGCCAGCAGTGTAGAGGGCTATACGCAGTATTTT.

Many counts were recorded for this clonotype. This chain connects TRBV7-9 to TRBJ2-1, with a possible D match to TRBD2 (5 bases). The CDR3 loop spans 13 amino acids. Trimming shortened V by 7 bases and J by 5 bases, and 12 bases separated the two germline ends. Germline V gene sequence: CDR1 SEHNR, CDR2 FQNEAQ (reference sequence). The CDR3 protein is CASNRGPNNEQFF. The CDR3 DNA is TGTGCCAGCAATCGAGGGCCCAACAATGAGCAGTTCTTC.

V is TRBV12-3 or TRBV12-4 and J is TRBJ2-1, with TRBD2 as a possible D gene (6 bases). CDR3 length: 13 amino acids. V was cut by 7 bases and J by 10 bases, with 17 bases left in between. CDR3 bases: TGTGCCAGCACCCGGGACTCCCCGGGGGAGCAGTTCTTC. Translating gives CASTRDSPGEQFF.

This clonotype came up many times. This chain joins TRBV23-1 and TRBJ2-7, with 8 bases that match TRBD2. TRBV23-1 is an open reading frame whose function is uncertain. J was trimmed by 3 bases and V by 0 bases; bases with no gene match: 7. The CDR3 sequence is 16 residues long. CDR3 loop: CASSQSKRENDYEQYF. DNA for the CDR3: TGCGCCAGCAGTCAATCTAAGCGGGAGAACGACTACGAGCAGTACTTC.

The rearrangement links TRBV7-9 to TRBJ1-1; no clear D gene. The CDR3 is 15 residues long. Trimming pared 5 bases from V and 4 bases from J, leaving 17 bases between. Germline lookup yields CDR1 SEHNR and CDR2 FQNEAQ (reference sequence). The CDR3 sequence is CASSPPAGIGTEAFF. The CDR3 region has the DNA TGTGCCAGCAGCCCTCCCGCGGGTATCGGCACTGAAGCTTTCTTT.

At least ten counts were recorded for this clonotype. V gene TRBV28 combines with J gene TRBJ2-5, with D possibly called TRBD1 or TRBD2 (5 bases each). Germline V gene data show CDR1 as MDHEN and CDR2 as SYDVKM. Trimming stripped 2 bases from V and 5 bases from J, with 9 bases between. This CDR3 has 13 residues. The CDR3 loop reads CASSLEGSETQYF. In nucleotides, the CDR3 is TGTGCCAGCAGTTTAGAGGGGAGTGAGACCCAGTACTTC.

V and J are TRBV12-3 or TRBV12-4 and TRBJ1-1; D is unresolved. The CDR3 sequence is 15 residues long. The V and J ends lost 6 bases and 4 bases respectively, with 18 bases between them. Written as DNA, the CDR3 is TGTGCCAGCAGCCTGGGTGCAGGTCAAACCACTGAAGCTTTCTTT. Translation gives CASSLGAGQTTEAFF.

J is TRBJ2-5 and V is TRBV10-3; no definite D call. The CDR3 length is 14 residues. Per germline, CDR1 ENHRY and CDR2 SYGVKD. V dropped 10 bases and J dropped 3 bases, with 18 bases sitting between them. The CDR3, as DNA: TGTGCCACCCACTCTCGACAAGGAGAAGAGACCCAGTACTTC. Amino acid sequence: CATHSRQGEETQYF.

This clonotype has a count of ten or more. The chain uses TRBV7-2 and TRBJ2-7; D is unresolved. The CDR3 runs 14 residues. V was shortened by 3 bases and J by 0 bases, with 9 bases between the two germline ends. Per germline, CDR1 SGHTA and CDR2 FQGNSA. CDR3 bases: TGTGCCAGCAGCTTTGACCGGAGCTCCTACGAGCAGTACTTC. It is translated as CASSFDRSSYEQYF.

In this sample, this clonotype turned up a few times. The V and J genes are TRBV6-5 and TRBJ1-2, with TRBD1 identical over 7 bases. The length of the CDR3 is 16 residues. V shed 2 bases, J shed 8 bases, and the junction held 14 bases outside the gene matches. Germline V lookup: CDR1 MNHEY, CDR2 SVGAGI. The CDR3 region is CASSYADRLHRWGYTF. The CDR3 nucleotides read TGTGCCAGCAGTTACGCGGACAGGCTCCATCGTTGGGGCTACACCTTC.

V and J are TRBV6-6 and TRBJ2-1; 7 bases are shared with TRBD2. The CDR3 sequence is 16 residues long. CDR1 MNHNY and CDR2 SVGAGI come from the germline V gene (reference sequence). Germline trimming cut 5 bases from V and 7 bases from J; bases unmatched to any gene: 14. CDR3 sequence (DNA): TGTGCCAGCAGTCCCCCGGGGCTAGCGGCGGGGAATGAGCAGTTCTTC. Residues: CASSPPGLAAGNEQFF.

This clonotype was detected many times. The chain links TRBV27 to TRBJ2-5; D is ambiguous. The length of the CDR3 is 14 residues. Germline V gene sequence: CDR1 MNHEY, CDR2 SMNVEV (reference sequence). V was cut by 6 bases and J by 5 bases, with 16 bases left in between. CDR3 DNA: TGTGCCAGCAGCGCTTTCAGTCTCGGGGAGACCCAGTACTTC. Protein: CASSAFSLGETQYF.